This T cell receptor beta chain was sequenced in a study of CD8+CD57+ T cells in acquired aplastic anemia. Study-wide context: On average, sorted CD4+ and CD8+ cells gave 3 to 3.5 ug of DNA. There were some 9.8 million reads, on average, for CD4+ cells from healthy donors.

This CDR3 has 12 amino acids. From germline, CDR1 is SNHLY and CDR2 FYNNEI. With 8 bases removed from V and 2 bases from J, the gap between germline ends came to 9 bases. Many counts were recorded for this clonotype. Its specificity is not known. Study conclusions and caveats: Researchers report that around 30 CD8+ CDR3 sequences appeared in both patients and controls. Patients were compared with controls for CD8+ Simpson's diversity, and no significant difference emerged.

Template material for TCR beta VDJ and CDR3 profiling consisted of genomic DNA. MiXCR, applied by TCRdb to the reads, yields one record per CDR3 protein. The sample has about 220,000 distinct CDR3 sequences; 34% are singletons. The clonotype comes from a human donor in good health, serving as a control. Sequencing was performed on sorted CD4+, CD8+, or CD8+CD57+ T cells (not recorded which) from PBMCs. The chain uses TRBV2 and TRBJ2-5, with no clear D. CDR3 sequence: CASGSEQETQYF. CDR3 sequence (DNA): TGTGCCAGCGGTTCGGAACAAGAGACCCAGTACTTC.